The sequence of this T cell receptor (beta chain) was determined in a study of blood T cell repertoires in COVID-19. The CDR3 runs to 16 residues. CDR1 is LGHNA, CDR2 YSLEER, per germline. Trimming cost V 4 bases and J 3 bases; bases outside gene matches: 6. Only a few counts were recorded for this clone. The protocol was immunoSEQ multiplex PCR, while the TCRdb copy is restricted to in-frame clones and leaves out a portion. This table holds fewer than 45,000 clones, approximately 90% found once. This receptor was taken from a human donor in a cohort sampled during active COVID-19. The source material was peripheral blood. V gene TRBV4-3 combines with J gene TRBJ2-1, with 10 bases fitting TRBD2. CDR3 sequence reads: CASSLRGLADYNEQFF. The CDR3, as DNA: TGCGCCAGCAGCCTGAGAGGACTAGCGGACTACAATGAGCAGTTCTTC.